This T cell receptor beta chain was sequenced during a study of T cell responses to AZD1222 COVID-19 vaccine. Germline lookup yields CDR1 SGHRS and CDR2 YFSETQ. The CDR3 contains 14 residues. The V end was cut by 3 bases, the J end by 1 base, with 11 bases between. Some clones are missing from TCRdb's copy, which holds only in-frame ones; the method was immunoSEQ multiplex PCR. The sample yields about 93,000 clones, about 87% seen once. Study-level points and caveats: Of spike-specific TCRs, nearly half reportedly target regions left unmutated in variants.

Points on this clone: The antigen remains unidentified.

Material: peripheral blood, obtained on day 0 of AZD1222 vaccination. The chain has TRBV5-1 and TRBJ2-7; TRBD2 might be the D (5 bases). This TCR was sampled from an adult in good health. The CDR3 DNA reads as TGCGCCAGCAGCTCCGGCGGGCAATCCTACGAGCAGTACTTC. Protein sequence: CASSSGGQSYEQYF.